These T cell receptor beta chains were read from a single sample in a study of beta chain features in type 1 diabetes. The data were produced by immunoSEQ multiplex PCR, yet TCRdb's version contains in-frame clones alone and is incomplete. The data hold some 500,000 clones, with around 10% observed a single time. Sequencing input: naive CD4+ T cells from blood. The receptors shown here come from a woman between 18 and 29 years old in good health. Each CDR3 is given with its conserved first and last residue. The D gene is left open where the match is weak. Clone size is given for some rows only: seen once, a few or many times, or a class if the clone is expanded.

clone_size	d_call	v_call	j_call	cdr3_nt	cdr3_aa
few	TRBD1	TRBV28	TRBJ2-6	TGTGCCAGCAGTACCGACAGGGCATGGGGCCTCGGGGCCAACGTCCTGACTTTC	CASSTDRAWGLGANVLTF
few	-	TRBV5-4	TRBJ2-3	TGTGCCAGCAGCTTGGGGGACCGCACAGATACGCAGTATTTT	CASSLGDRTDTQYF
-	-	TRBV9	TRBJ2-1	TGTGCCAGCAGCGTAGCGGGGTCCTACAATGAGCAGTTCTTC	CASSVAGSYNEQFF
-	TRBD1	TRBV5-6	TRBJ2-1	TGTGCCAGCAGGGTAGGGACAGTCAATGAGCAGTTCTTC	CASRVGTVNEQFF
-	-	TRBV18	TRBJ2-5	TGTGCCAGCTCACCGCGCCAGGCCCAAGAGACCCAGTACTTC	CASSPRQAQETQYF
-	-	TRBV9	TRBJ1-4	TGTGCCAGCAGCGTAAGAGCAACTAATGAAAAACTGTTTTTT	CASSVRATNEKLFF
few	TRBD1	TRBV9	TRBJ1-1	TGTGCCAGCAGCGACACAGGGGGCAGGGCTTTCTTT	CASSDTGGRAFF
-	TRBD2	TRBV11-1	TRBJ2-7	TGTGCCAGCAGCTTAGCGGGGACTAGCTCCGCCTACGAGCAGTACTTC	CASSLAGTSSAYEQYF
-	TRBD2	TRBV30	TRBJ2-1	TGTGCCTGGAAGGGAACGGGAGGGTCAAGTGAGCAGTTCTTC	CAWKGTGGSSEQFF
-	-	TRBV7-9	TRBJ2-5	TGTGCCAGCAGCCGAACAGGTGTATTGGAGACCCAGTACTTC	CASSRTGVLETQYF
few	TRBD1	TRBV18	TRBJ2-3	TGTGCCAGCTCACCGACCGGGACAGAGATCACAGATACGCAGTATTTT	CASSPTGTEITDTQYF
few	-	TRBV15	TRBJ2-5	TGTGCCACCAGCAGTGCAAAACCGGCCCGGGAGACCCAGTACTTC	CATSSAKPARETQYF
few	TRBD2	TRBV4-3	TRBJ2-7	TGCGCCAGCAGCTTAGCTAGCGGGGACTACGAGCAGTACTTC	CASSLASGDYEQYF
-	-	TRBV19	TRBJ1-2	TGTGCCAGCTTCGGGGTGAGAGGTGGCTACACCTTC	CASFGVRGGYTF
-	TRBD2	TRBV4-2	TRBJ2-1	TGTGCCAGCAGCCGTAGGGAGCTAGCGGGAGGCAATGAGCAGTTCTTC	CASSRRELAGGNEQFF
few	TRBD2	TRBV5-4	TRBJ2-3	TGTGCCAGCAGCCCTCTAGCGGGGGACACAGATACGCAGTATTTT	CASSPLAGDTDTQYF
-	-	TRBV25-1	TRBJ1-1	TGTGCCAGCACCCGGACTCAGGACAGTATCGAAGCTTTCTTT	CASTRTQDSIEAFF
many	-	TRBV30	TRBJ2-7	TGTGCCTGGAGCCCGTTCTCCTACGAGCAGTACTTC	CAWSPFSYEQYF